The 18 T cell receptor beta chains given below trace back to one sample, sequenced in a study of blood T cell repertoires in COVID-19. The table came from immunoSEQ multiplex PCR; TCRdb's copy has only in-frame clones and leaves some out. This sample has 50,000 to 65,000 clones, with approximately 86% found just once. The sample consisted of peripheral blood. These receptors were taken from a man aged 65 to 85 with acute or convalescent COVID-19.

This clone was observed a single time. The CDR3 protein is CAWSGQGSAQPQHF. CDR3 nucleotide sequence: TGTGCCTGGAGCGGACAGGGTAGTGCTCAGCCCCAGCATTTT. This chain connects TRBV30 to TRBJ1-5, with 8 bases matching TRBD1. V shed 3 bases, J shed 6 bases, and the junction held 7 bases outside the gene matches. Germline CDR1 reads GTSNPN; CDR2 reads SVGIG (reference sequence). The CDR3 length is 14 residues. Full variable domain (missing parts from reference TRBV30 and TRBJ1-5): SQTIHQWPATLVQPVGSPLSLECTVEGTSNPNLYWYRQAAGRGLQLLFYSVGIGQISSEVPQNLSASRPQDRQFILSSKKLLLSDSGFYLCAWSGQGSAQPQHFGDGTRLSIL.

The chain uses TRBV5-4 and TRBJ1-1, with 8 positions matching TRBD1. Germline trimming cut 1 base from V and 6 bases from J; bases unmatched to any gene: 5. CDR3 length equals 14 residues. Germline CDR1 SGHNT, CDR2 YYREEE (reference sequence). The CDR3 loop is CASSLRQGAAEAFF. The CDR3, as DNA: TGTGCCAGCAGCTTGAGGCAGGGGGCTGCTGAAGCTTTCTTT.

Turning to this clone: Sequence at one end of the junction differs from germline and may be a read error. The rearrangement links TRBV7-9 to TRBJ2-7, with D tentatively TRBD1 (6 bases). The CDR3 runs 12 residues. Germline loops: CDR1 SEHNR, CDR2 FQNEAQ (reference sequence). CDR3: CASSQKGAGENF. DNA for the CDR3: TGTGCCAGCAGCCAAAAAGGGGCAGGGGAAAACTTC. Together with reference TRBV7-9 and TRBJ2-7, the CDR3 gives the full variable domain: DTGVSQNPRHKITKRGQNVTFRCDPISEHNRLYWYRQTLGQGPEFLTYFQNEAQLEKSRLLSDRFSAERPKGSFSTLEIQRTEQGDSAMYLCASSQKGAGENFGPGTRLTVT.

This clone was recorded a few times. V is TRBV7-3 and J is TRBJ2-2; 9 nucleotides agree with TRBD1. Germline V gives CDR1 SGHTA, CDR2 FQGTGA. Trimming took 5 bases from V and 4 from J; bases not matched to a gene: 5. The CDR3 loop spans 15 amino acids. CDR3 nucleotides: TGTGCCAGCAGCACCGGGACAGGGTCCACCGGGGAGCTGTTTTTT. It translates to CASSTGTGSTGELFF.

This rearrangement joins TRBV29-1 to TRBJ1-6; possible D gene TRBD1, 5 bases. This CDR3 has 14 residues. Per germline, CDR1 SQVTM and CDR2 ANQGSEA. Trimming removed 6 bases at V and 8 bases at J, with 17 bases between. The CDR3 spells CSVRTGWGDSPLHF. CDR3 DNA: TGCAGCGTGAGAACAGGTTGGGGGGATTCACCCCTCCACTTT.

The gene calls are TRBV7-7 and TRBJ2-2; D call uncertain. Germline values: CDR1 SSHAT, CDR2 FNYEAQ (reference sequence). The CDR3 is 17 residues long. V was pared by 5 bases and J by 1 base, with 17 bases between. CDR3 sequence (DNA): TGTGCCAGCAGCCCCGCCTCTGGCCGAGGGAACACCGGGGAGCTGTTTTTT. Its translation is CASSPASGRGNTGELFF.

The chain combines TRBV6-4 with TRBJ2-2, with D possibly matching TRBD2 (6 bases). Trimming removed 7 bases at V and 5 bases at J, with 17 bases between. Germline V gene lookup returns CDR1 MRHNA and CDR2 SNTAGT. The CDR3 extends over 15 amino acids. The CDR3 region is CASKDFSGGTGELFF. Written as DNA, the CDR3 is TGTGCCAGCAAAGACTTCTCAGGAGGGACCGGGGAGCTGTTTTTT.

The rearrangement links TRBV6-1 to TRBJ2-1; maybe TRBD2 (5 bases). Germline V gene data show CDR1 as MNHNS and CDR2 as SASEGT. Between the trimmed V and J ends, which lost 2 bases and 7 bases, there was a span of 15 bases. The CDR3 has 15 residues. CDR3 amino acids: CASSEPGSWVNEQFF. CDR3 DNA: TGTGCCAGCAGTGAACCGGGAAGTTGGGTGAATGAGCAGTTCTTC.

V usage is TRBV5-1 and J usage is TRBJ1-1; D is perhaps TRBD1 (6 bases). Trimming removed 3 bases at V and 2 bases at J, with 11 bases between. Germline values: CDR1 SGHRS, CDR2 YFSETQ. The length of the CDR3 is 14 residues. The CDR3 spells CASSSQTGNTEAFF. The CDR3 nucleotides read TGCGCCAGCAGCTCCCAGACAGGAAACACTGAAGCTTTCTTT. Full variable domain (remainder filled in from reference TRBV5-1 and TRBJ1-1): KAGVTQTPRYLIKTRGQQVTLSCSPISGHRSVSWYQQTPGQGLQFLFEYFSETQRNKGNFPGRFSGRQFSNSRSEMNVSTLELGDSALYLCASSSQTGNTEAFFGQGTRLTVV.

This clone was observed a handful of times. J is TRBJ2-7 and V is TRBV25-1, with 10 positions matching TRBD2. Looked up from germline, CDR1 is MGHDK and CDR2 is SYGVNS. V lost 5 bases to trimming and J lost 4 bases; unmatched junction nucleotides: 5. The CDR3 loop spans 14 amino acids. CDR3 DNA: TGTGCCAGCAGTATCCAGCGGGAGGGTTACGAGCAGTACTTC. It encodes CASSIQREGYEQYF.

This sequence joins TRBV14 and TRBJ1-3; TRBD1 agrees at 10 bases. CDR1 is SGHDN and CDR2 is FVKESK in the germline V gene. This CDR3 is 19 amino acids long. Trimming cost V 4 bases and J 2 bases; bases outside gene matches: 14. Here the CDR3 reads CASSPQQTGGFFAGNTIYF. CDR3 sequence (DNA): TGTGCCAGCAGCCCCCAGCAGACAGGGGGCTTTTTCGCTGGAAACACCATATATTTT.

The chain joins TRBV5-1 to TRBJ1-1; D gene unclear. This CDR3 region has 13 residues. Deletions cut 4 bases from V and 10 bases from J, with 17 bases between. From germline, CDR1 is SGHRS and CDR2 YFSETQ. The CDR3 region is CASSPGSLGVAFF. Written as DNA, the CDR3 is TGCGCCAGCAGCCCGGGGTCCCTTGGGGTAGCTTTCTTT.

The CDR3 bases are TGTGCCAGCAGTTCACCCTCCGCGGGGGCAGAGACCCAGTACTTC. Protein sequence: CASSSPSAGAETQYF. The rearrangement joins TRBV27 to TRBJ2-5; a weak D match, TRBD2 (7 bases). Germline loops: CDR1 MNHEY, CDR2 SMNVEV (reference sequence). The CDR3 covers 15 residues. The V end was cut by 4 bases, the J end by 4 bases, with 16 bases between.

The rearrangement uses TRBV4-1 and TRBJ2-3, with TRBD1 matching 9 bases. The CDR3 is 14 amino acids. The germline gives CDR1 MGHRA, CDR2 YSYEKL. J lost 3 bases, V lost 4 bases, and 2 bases had no gene match. CDR3 sequence (DNA): TGCGCCAGCAGCCCGACAGGGGGGACAGATACGCAGTATTTT. Translating it yields CASSPTGGTDTQYF.

CDR3 sequence: CASSLGGPNFNQPQHF. The CDR3 region has the DNA TGTGCCAGCAGCTTAGGAGGTCCGAACTTCAATCAGCCCCAGCATTTT. The chain joins TRBV5-6 to TRBJ1-5; no firm D call. CDR1 SGHDT and CDR2 YYEEEE come from the germline V gene. V shed 2 bases and J shed 3 bases, with 15 bases lying between them. The CDR3 runs to 16 residues.

This chain links TRBV5-5 with TRBJ1-1; D unresolved. V was cut by 2 bases and J by 6 bases, with 8 bases left in between. The CDR3 is made up of 12 amino acids. Germline V lookup: CDR1 SGHKS, CDR2 YYEKEE (reference sequence). Here the CDR3 DNA reads TGTGCCAGCAGCTTAAACGCAGCTGAAGCTTTCTTT. Translated, it gives CASSLNAAEAFF.

The CDR3 nucleotides are TGTGCCAGCAGCCAGAGGAACACTGAAGCTTTCTTT. This gives the protein CASSQRNTEAFF. The chain has TRBV14 and TRBJ1-1; D remains unclear. The CDR3 covers 12 residues. V shed 3 bases and J shed 1 base, with 3 bases lying between them. Germline V lookup: CDR1 SGHDN, CDR2 FVKESK.

The V gene is TRBV10-3, the J gene TRBJ2-1; a weak D match, TRBD1 (5 bases). The CDR3 consists of 12 residues. The germline V gene encodes CDR1 ENHRY and CDR2 SYGVKD. V was clipped by 2 bases and J by 6 bases, with 5 bases between them. The CDR3 spells CAISEGANEQFF. In nucleotides, the CDR3 is TGTGCCATCAGTGAGGGGGCCAATGAGCAGTTCTTC.